This T cell receptor beta chain derives from a study of control samples from healthy donors and cancer patients. CDR3 length: 16 residues. J gave up 6 bases and V 5 bases, and 12 bases lay outside the gene matches. Germline values: CDR1 SGHVS, CDR2 FQNEAQ. Using immunoSEQ multiplex PCR, the repertoire was profiled, and TCRdb retains in-frame clones only, with some absent. Of 100,000 to 150,000 clones listed, 80% to 90% are singletons. This sequence originates from a man aged 30-40 years in good health. This sequence joins TRBV7-8 and TRBJ2-2; 7 bases are shared with TRBD1. Specimen: blood. The DNA of the CDR3 is TGTGCCAGCAGCCTTCGGACAGGTCGCGGTTCCGGGGAGCTGTTTTTT. This codes for CASSLRTGRGSGELFF.